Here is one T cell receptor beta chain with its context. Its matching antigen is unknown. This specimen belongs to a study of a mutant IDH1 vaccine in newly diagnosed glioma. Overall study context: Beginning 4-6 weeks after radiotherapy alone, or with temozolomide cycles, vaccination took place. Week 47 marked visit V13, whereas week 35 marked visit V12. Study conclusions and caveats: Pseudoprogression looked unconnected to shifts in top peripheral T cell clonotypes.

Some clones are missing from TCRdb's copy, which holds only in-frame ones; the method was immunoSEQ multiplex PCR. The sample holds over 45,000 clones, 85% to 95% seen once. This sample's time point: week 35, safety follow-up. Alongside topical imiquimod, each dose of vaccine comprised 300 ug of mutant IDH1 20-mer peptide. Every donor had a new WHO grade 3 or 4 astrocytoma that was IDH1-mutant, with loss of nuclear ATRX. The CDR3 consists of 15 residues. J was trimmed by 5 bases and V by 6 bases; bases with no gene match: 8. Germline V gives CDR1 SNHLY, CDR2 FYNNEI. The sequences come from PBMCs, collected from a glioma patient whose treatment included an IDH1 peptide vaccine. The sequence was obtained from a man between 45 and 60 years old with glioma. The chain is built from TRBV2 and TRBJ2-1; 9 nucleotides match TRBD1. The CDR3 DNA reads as TGTGCCAGCAGAAACCGGGACAGGGTGGACAATGAGCAGTTCTTC. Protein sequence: CASRNRDRVDNEQFF.